The 14 T cell receptor beta chains given below trace back to one sample, sequenced in a study of blood T cell repertoires in COVID-19. Libraries were prepared by immunoSEQ multiplex PCR; TCRdb keeps only in-frame clonotypes and omits some of them. The sample lists approximately 150,000 clones; roughly 84% were seen once. Material: PBMCs or T cells enriched from blood (not recorded which). These receptors were taken from a human donor with acute COVID-19. The donor label of this sample is uncertain.

The V gene is TRBV27, the J gene TRBJ1-2; no reliable D call. V lost 2 bases and J lost 4, with 8 bases in between. Germline CDR1 MNHEY, CDR2 SMNVEV (reference sequence). This CDR3 has 13 residues. The DNA for the CDR3 is TGTGCCAGCAGTTTAACGGGGTCCTATGGCTACACCTTC. Amino acids: CASSLTGSYGYTF.

V and J are TRBV7-9 and TRBJ2-7, with 8 positions matching TRBD1. CDR3 length: 15 amino acids. J was trimmed by 6 bases and V by 5 bases; bases with no gene match: 12. CDR1 and CDR2 from the germline V gene are SEHNR and FQNEAQ (reference sequence). CDR3 nucleotide sequence: TGTGCCAGCAGCACCACCGGGACAGGCCGCGCCGAGCAGTACTTC. The encoded protein is CASSTTGTGRAEQYF.

The chain has TRBV19 and TRBJ2-3; 16 bases map to TRBD2. This CDR3 has 19 residues. Germline V gene data show CDR1 as LNHDA and CDR2 as SQIVND (reference sequence). V lost 9 bases and J lost 3; bases outside the gene matches: 15. The CDR3 DNA sequence: TGTGCCAGCACACGGCAGGGACTAGCGGGGGGGGTTACGACAGATACGCAGTATTTT. This codes for CASTRQGLAGGVTTDTQYF.

V and J are TRBV29-1 and TRBJ2-3, with D possibly matching TRBD2 (6 bases). Germline V lookup: CDR1 SQVTM, CDR2 ANQGSEA. The V end was cut by 4 bases, the J end by 8 bases, with 19 bases between. CDR3 length: 14 residues. DNA of the CDR3: TGCAGCGTTGGAGGAGGGAGTGGGGACGTTACGCAGTATTTT. It encodes CSVGGGSGDVTQYF.

The chain combines TRBV4-1 with TRBJ2-3; 7 bases are shared with TRBD2. CDR3 length equals 16 residues. V was clipped by 4 bases and J by 0 bases; unmatched bases: 7. CDR1 and CDR2 from the germline V gene are MGHRA and YSYEKL. The CDR3 region has the DNA TGCGCCAGCAGCCCTCGGGGGGTGACTAGCACAGATACGCAGTATTTT. Amino acid sequence: CASSPRGVTSTDTQYF.

The chain links TRBV11-3 to TRBJ2-7, with a possible D match to TRBD1 (6 bases). V lost 2 bases to trimming and J lost 3 bases, with 8 bases between them. This CDR3 is 13 amino acids long. Germline values: CDR1 SGHNT, CDR2 YENEEA. CDR3 nucleotide sequence: TGTGCCAGCAGCTTAAAAGGGGGCTACGAGCAGTACTTC. Translated: CASSLKGGYEQYF.

A single count supports this clone. V and J are TRBV7-2 and TRBJ2-2; 8 positions agree with TRBD1. CDR1 and CDR2 (germline): SGHTA, FQGNSA. V lost 4 bases, J lost 4 bases, and 14 bases stayed unmatched. This CDR3 has 18 residues. The CDR3 DNA follows: TGTGCCAGCAGCTCCAGGGGGCGCGGGATCCGAGGCACCGGGGAGCTGTTTTTT. As protein: CASSSRGRGIRGTGELFF.

The CDR3, as DNA: TGTGCCACCAGCCCTGGACTTACCGACTCTGGGGCCAACGTCCTGACTTTC. It codes for CATSPGLTDSGANVLTF. The rearrangement uses TRBV24-1 and TRBJ2-6; possible D gene TRBD2, 5 bases. The CDR3 spans 17 residues. CDR1 is KGHDR, CDR2 SFDVKD, per germline. V lost 7 bases, J lost 0 bases, and 15 bases lay in between.

The genes are TRBV9 and TRBJ2-7; 11 bases line up with TRBD1. This CDR3 is built from 14 residues. V gave up 3 bases and J gave up 4 bases; unmatched junction bases: 3. From germline, CDR1 is SGDLS and CDR2 YYNGEE. The CDR3 sequence is CASSGGQGEYEQYF. The DNA for the CDR3 is TGTGCCAGCAGCGGGGGACAGGGGGAATACGAGCAGTACTTC.

V and J are TRBV5-1 and TRBJ2-1, with 9 bases that match TRBD1. The length of the CDR3 is 21 residues. The trim removed 1 base at V and 1 base at J, leaving 18 bases unmatched. The V gene's germline CDR1 is SGHRS and CDR2 YFSETQ. CDR3: CASSLREGGQGGFRSYNEQFF. The CDR3 bases are TGCGCCAGCAGCTTGAGGGAAGGGGGACAGGGTGGATTTCGGTCCTACAATGAGCAGTTCTTC.

The chain employs TRBV2 and TRBJ2-3, with 12 bases identical to TRBD2. This CDR3 contains 15 residues. V trimming: 6 bases; J trimming: 8 bases; junction bases outside the gene matches: 9. The germline CDR1 and CDR2 sequences are SNHLY and FYNNEI. The CDR3 coding sequence is TGTGCCAGCAGAGCGGCTAGCGGGGGGGCCCGTACGCAGTATTTT. This sequence encodes CASRAASGGARTQYF.

The genes are TRBV5-4 and TRBJ1-4, with D possibly being TRBD1 (5 bases). The CDR3 length is 14 residues. The V gene lost 2 bases and the J gene lost 3 bases, with 8 bases spanning the gap. From germline, CDR1 is SGHNT and CDR2 YYREEE (reference sequence). CDR3 sequence (DNA): TGTGCCAGCAGCTTATGGGGGGCTAATGAAAAACTGTTTTTT. It translates to CASSLWGANEKLFF.

The chain joins TRBV4-3 to TRBJ2-3; D perhaps matches TRBD2 (6 bases). Trimming left V 3 bases short and J 3 bases short, with 19 bases between. Germline V gene sequence: CDR1 LGHNA, CDR2 YSLEER. The CDR3 length is 17 residues. The CDR3 protein is CASSQELLAVMTDTQYF. DNA of the CDR3: TGCGCCAGCAGCCAGGAACTACTAGCAGTCATGACAGATACGCAGTATTTT.

The chain recombines TRBV4-2 with TRBJ2-1; D possibly corresponds to TRBD2 (5 bases). The CDR3 contains 17 residues. CDR1 is LGHNA, CDR2 YNFKEQ, per germline. The germline V and J ends were trimmed by 3 bases and 6 bases, with 21 bases remaining between them. The CDR3 bases are TGTGCCAGCAGCCAGATTCTCATGCGGGCCGACTTCAATGAGCAGTTCTTC. This sequence encodes CASSQILMRADFNEQFF.